This T cell receptor beta chain is drawn from a study of blood T cell repertoires in COVID-19. As processed by the authors: By means of reference gene primer amplification, nucleated cell counts were estimated. Clones were sequenced by immunoSEQ multiplex PCR, and TCRdb holds only the in-frame ones, with some missing. For V, J and clone size, that table is used; D and trimming come from the DNA. The profile shows under 300,000 clones, 70% to 90% of them singletons. Germline values: CDR1 ENHRY, CDR2 SYGVKD. The CDR3 covers 14 residues. J gave up 2 bases and V 6 bases, and 6 bases lay outside the gene matches. Residents of about two dozen US areas, aged about 18 to 89 years, made up the participants. Membership in each cohort depended on participant-reported clinical history. Two negative PCRs, clearance, or symptom resolution were required of recovered Cohort 3 donors.

Source material: PBMCs or T cells enriched from blood (not recorded which). V usage is TRBV10-3 and J usage is TRBJ2-7; 8 bases match TRBD1. This TCR was recovered from a woman between 50 and 59 years old who had recovered from COVID-19. The CDR3 DNA reads as TGTGCCATCAGGGGACAGGACGCCACCTACGAGCAGTACTTC. It translates to CAIRGQDATYEQYF.